This section outlines one T cell receptor (beta chain) sequence together with its context. The antigen remains undetermined. Here immunoSEQ multiplex PCR was the method, and the copy in TCRdb shows in-frame clones only, minus some. Among some 45,000 clones listed, just under 95% were seen once. This specimen belongs to a study of graft-versus-host responses after intestinal transplantation. Study information: Grafts were multivisceral, liver-intestinal, or isolated intestinal. For two to four years after anti-thymocyte globulin induction, all recipients took tacrolimus and steroids. Study results and limitations: Circulating GvH clones peaking coincided with falling HvG clones soon after transplant. GvH clones turned up in recipient marrow; some had shown up first in ileum or blood.

This TCR was recovered from a human patient who received an intestinal transplant, so some T cells may come from the graft donor. This material consisted of PBMCs, taken approximately 340 days after intestinal transplant.

The CDR3 sequence: CASSSGPNYGYTF. For the CDR3, the DNA is TGTGCCAGCTCCTCGGGGCCTAACTATGGCTACACCTTC. The V gene is TRBV9, the J gene TRBJ1-2; D might be TRBD1 (5 bases). The CDR3 covers 13 residues. Germline CDR1 and CDR2: SGDLS and YYNGEE. Trimming removed 7 bases from V and 0 bases from J, with 10 bases in between.